These 20 T cell receptor beta chains were sequenced from one sample in a study of graft-versus-host responses after intestinal transplantation. No cognate antigen is known for these TCRs. Produced via immunoSEQ multiplex PCR; TCRdb's table is partial and in-frame only. The table has about 85,000 clones, more than 85% seen once. The material was unstimulated CD8+ T cells sorted from spleen or lymph node cells, obtained before transplant. These receptor sequences come from a human donor who was the organ donor for an intestinal transplant.

This sequence joins TRBV9 and TRBJ1-1; D gene unclear. The CDR3 runs to 14 residues. Germline V CDR1 and CDR2: SGDLS, YYNGEE. V lost 4 bases to trimming and J lost 2 bases, with 12 bases between them. The CDR3 here is CASSFREGNTEAFF. CDR3 bases: TGTGCCAGCAGCTTCCGGGAGGGAAACACTGAAGCTTTCTTT. The entire variable domain, with the rest obtained from reference TRBV9 and TRBJ1-1, is as follows: DSGVTQTPKHLITATGQRVTLRCSPRSGDLSVYWYQQSLDQGLQFLIQYYNGEERAKGNILERFSAQQFPDLHSELNLSSLELGDSALYFCASSFREGNTEAFFGQGTRLTVV.

The chain carries TRBV19 and TRBJ2-5; TRBD2 agrees at 9 bases. The germline V gene encodes CDR1 LNHDA and CDR2 SQIVND (reference sequence). Trimming at V came to 6 bases and at J to 4 bases, leaving 0 bases not matched to a gene. The CDR3 has 12 residues. The CDR3 coding sequence is TGTGCCAGTAGGCGGGGGGGAGAGACCCAGTACTTC. As protein: CASRRGGETQYF.

The chain carries TRBV13 and TRBJ1-1; D ambiguous. Trimming took off 8 bases at V and 3 bases at J, with 16 bases between the two ends. CDR1 PRHDT and CDR2 FYEKMQ come from the germline V gene (reference sequence). This CDR3 region has 14 residues. The CDR3 DNA is TGTGCCAGCTTTGTTCGGGGATTGGACACTGAAGCTTTCTTT. Its translation: CASFVRGLDTEAFF.

V is TRBV27 and J is TRBJ2-7; D unresolved. CDR1 is MNHEY and CDR2 is SMNVEV in the germline V gene (reference sequence). The CDR3 consists of 13 residues. V lost 2 bases to trimming and J lost 4 bases, with 9 bases between them. The CDR3 region has the DNA TGTGCCAGCAGTTTAGGAAGTTGGTACGAGCAGTACTTC. This codes for CASSLGSWYEQYF.

The chain uses TRBV9 and TRBJ2-5; D is perhaps TRBD2 (7 bases). CDR1 and CDR2 (germline): SGDLS, YYNGEE. This CDR3 spans 17 amino acids. V lost 4 bases and J 1 base, leaving 20 bases between the germline ends. CDR3 nucleotides: TGTGCCAGCAGCCCACGCCCTAGGGGGGGGATCCAAGAGACCCAGTACTTC. Encoded protein: CASSPRPRGGIQETQYF.

V and J are TRBV7-9 and TRBJ1-3; D ambiguous. V was trimmed by 5 bases and J by 0 bases, leaving 14 bases between them. The germline CDR1 and CDR2 sequences are SEHNR and FQNEAQ (reference sequence). This CDR3 comprises 16 residues. The CDR3 region has the DNA TGTGCCAGCAGCCCAAAGACGCGGGGCTCTGGAAACACCATATATTTT. Protein: CASSPKTRGSGNTIYF.

The V gene is TRBV19, the J gene TRBJ2-2; D possibly corresponds to TRBD2 (6 bases). The ends were cut back, 10 bases at V and 10 bases at J, with 25 bases in the middle. This CDR3 has 15 amino acids. The germline V gene has CDR1 LNHDA and CDR2 SQIVND (reference sequence). The CDR3 here is CATRAAWDSLVELFF. The CDR3 DNA follows: TGTGCCACCCGGGCAGCCTGGGACTCTTTAGTGGAGCTGTTTTTT.

The chain uses TRBV11-2 and TRBJ2-2; no reliable D call. This CDR3 is built from 12 residues. Between the trimmed V and J ends, which lost 2 bases and 7 bases, there was a span of 5 bases. Germline V gene lookup returns CDR1 SGHAT and CDR2 FQNNGV. Written as DNA, the CDR3 is TGTGCCAGCAGCTTATTAGGCGGGGAGCTGTTTTTT. Protein product: CASSLLGGELFF. The full variable domain, in which reference TRBV11-2 and TRBJ2-2 provide the parts outside the CDR3, is EAGVAQSPRYKIIEKRQSVAFWCNPISGHATLYWYQQILGQGPKLLIQFQNNGVVDDSQLPKDRFSAERLKGVDSTLKIQPAKLEDSAVYLCASSLLGGELFFGEGSRLTVL.

This rearrangement joins TRBV5-6 to TRBJ1-2; D is possibly TRBD1 (6 bases). Trimming left V 6 bases short and J 4 bases short, with 16 bases between. In germline, CDR1 is SGHDT, CDR2 YYEEEE. The CDR3 totals 14 residues. The DNA for the CDR3 is TGTGCCAGCACCCAGGGGTGGGCGGGCTATGGCTACACCTTC. Translation gives CASTQGWAGYGYTF.

In this sample, this clone turned up a few times. V usage is TRBV7-9 and J usage is TRBJ2-2; D might be TRBD2 (6 bases). The CDR3 is 13 residues long. The V gene lost 5 bases and the J gene lost 8 bases, with 12 bases spanning the gap. Germline CDR1 is SEHNR and CDR2 is FQNEAQ (reference sequence). Here the CDR3 DNA reads TGTGCCAGCAGCGTCATAGCGGAAGGGGAGCTGTTTTTT. Translating gives CASSVIAEGELFF.

This chain links TRBV6-1 with TRBJ2-5; D is possibly TRBD2 (5 bases). CDR3 length equals 13 residues. CDR1 is MNHNS and CDR2 is SASEGT in the germline V gene. Trimming took 5 bases from V and 1 from J, leaving 8 bases between them. The CDR3 DNA follows: TGTGCCAGCAGTCTGACTATCCAAGAGACCCAGTACTTC. Encoded protein: CASSLTIQETQYF.

The J gene is TRBJ2-1, the V gene TRBV9; D not resolved. The CDR3 is 12 residues long. V was cut by 3 bases and J by 4 bases, with 5 bases left in between. The germline CDR1 and CDR2 sequences are SGDLS and YYNGEE. CDR3 nucleotide sequence: TGTGCCAGCAGCGGACAATACAATGAGCAGTTCTTC. Protein sequence: CASSGQYNEQFF.

This clone came up once. The chain is built from TRBV29-1 and TRBJ2-1, with TRBD1 matching over 9 bases. CDR3 length equals 14 residues. Germline loops: CDR1 SQVTM, CDR2 ANQGSEA. The trim removed 4 bases at V and 2 bases at J, leaving 3 bases unmatched. The CDR3 DNA is TGCAGCGTTGTACAGGGGGCTACCTACAATGAGCAGTTCTTC. It yields the protein CSVVQGATYNEQFF.

This clone was seen once. The chain couples TRBV5-6 to TRBJ1-5; D is uncertain. The ends were cut back, 3 bases at V and 0 bases at J, with 10 bases in the middle. The CDR3 runs to 15 residues. Germline V gives CDR1 SGHDT, CDR2 YYEEEE. In DNA form, the CDR3 reads TGTGCCAGCAGCTCCGGGGTATATAGCAATCAGCCCCAGCATTTT. This codes for CASSSGVYSNQPQHF.

The chain employs TRBV4-1 and TRBJ2-3; D not resolved. Trimming cost V 4 bases and J 1 base, with 12 bases left between them. The CDR3 is 15 amino acids. Looked up from germline, CDR1 is MGHRA and CDR2 is YSYEKL. CDR3 nucleotides: TGCGCCAGCAGCCGTACCCCTCCTGGCACAGATACGCAGTATTTT. Translating it yields CASSRTPPGTDTQYF.

The chain links TRBV29-1 to TRBJ1-2, with D possibly TRBD1 on 5 matching bases. The CDR3 covers 10 residues. CDR1 is SQVTM and CDR2 is ANQGSEA in the germline V gene. The V end was cut by 5 bases, the J end by 7 bases, with 8 bases between. CDR3 amino acids: CSVTGSGYTF. CDR3 nucleotides: TGCAGCGTTACAGGTAGTGGCTACACCTTC.

The chain carries TRBV4-1 and TRBJ2-7, with 8 nucleotides matching TRBD1. The V gene's germline CDR1 is MGHRA and CDR2 YSYEKL. With V trimmed by 3 bases and J by 3 bases, 7 bases remained unmatched. This CDR3 comprises 15 residues. Written as DNA, the CDR3 is TGCGCCAGCAGCCACGGGTTAACAGGGGGCTACGAGCAGTACTTC. Translating it yields CASSHGLTGGYEQYF.

The rearrangement links TRBV6-5 to TRBJ2-7; D not certain. Germline V gene data show CDR1 as MNHEY and CDR2 as SVGAGI. CDR3 length: 12 amino acids. V was shortened by 5 bases and J by 6 bases, with 11 bases between the two germline ends. The CDR3 loop reads CASSTGEREQYF. In DNA, the CDR3 is TGTGCCAGCAGTACCGGTGAACGCGAGCAGTACTTC.

The rearrangement links TRBV5-1 to TRBJ2-5; D gene unclear. V was cut by 0 bases and J by 1 base, with 10 bases left in between. From germline, CDR1 is SGHRS and CDR2 YFSETQ. The length of the CDR3 is 15 residues. The CDR3 loop is CASSLEVARQETQYF. The CDR3 DNA follows: TGCGCCAGCAGCTTGGAGGTTGCGCGCCAAGAGACCCAGTACTTC.

The chain has TRBV6-1 and TRBJ1-2; 9 positions match TRBD1. Trimming at V came to 2 bases and at J to 7 bases, leaving 8 bases not matched to a gene. Germline CDR1 is MNHNS and CDR2 is SASEGT. CDR3 length: 15 amino acids. CDR3 DNA sequence: TGTGCCAGCAGTGAATACAGGGGGCTAGTTCGTGGCTACACCTTC. This sequence encodes CASSEYRGLVRGYTF.